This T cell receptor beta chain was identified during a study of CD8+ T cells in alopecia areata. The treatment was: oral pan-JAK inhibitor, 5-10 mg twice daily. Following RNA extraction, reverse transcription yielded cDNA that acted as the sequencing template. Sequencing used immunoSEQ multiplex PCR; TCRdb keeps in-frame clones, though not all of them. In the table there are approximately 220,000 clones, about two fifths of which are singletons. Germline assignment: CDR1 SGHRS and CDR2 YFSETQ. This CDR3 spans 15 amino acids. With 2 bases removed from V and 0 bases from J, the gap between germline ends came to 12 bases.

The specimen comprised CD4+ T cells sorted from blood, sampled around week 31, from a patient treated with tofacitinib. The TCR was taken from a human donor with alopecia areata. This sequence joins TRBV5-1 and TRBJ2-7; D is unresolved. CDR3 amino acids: CASSLETTRSYEQYF. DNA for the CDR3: TGCGCCAGCAGCTTAGAAACTACACGCTCCTACGAGCAGTACTTC.